These 21 T cell receptor beta chains came from one sample sequenced in a study of T cells after yellow fever vaccination. MiXCR was run by TCRdb on the 5' RACE reads, yielding one entry per CDR3 protein. The repertoire includes some 390,000 distinct CDR3 sequences, more than 5.5% of them detected once, and over 14% sits in the top ten. Sample: PBMCs, taken 5 days after the yellow fever booster vaccination. The receptors were gathered from a man in his thirties or forties who received the YFV17D yellow fever vaccine.

This clonotype was picked up a small number of times. The chain employs TRBV7-9 and TRBJ2-4; 11 bases are a match to TRBD2. This CDR3 spans 14 amino acids. V dropped 5 bases and J dropped 11; count of bases not matched to a gene: 8. The germline V gene has CDR1 SEHNR and CDR2 FQNEAQ (reference sequence). The CDR3 coding sequence is TGTGCCAGCAGCCCCACTAGCGGGAGTCTTCTTCAGTACTTC. This translates into CASSPTSGSLLQYF.

The sample holds a few counts of this clonotype. J is TRBJ1-5 and V is TRBV5-5; D unresolved. Germline V lookup: CDR1 SGHKS, CDR2 YYEKEE (reference sequence). The CDR3 extends over 14 amino acids. With 4 bases removed from V and 3 bases from J, the gap between germline ends came to 11 bases. The CDR3 DNA reads as TGTGCCAGCAGCCCCTCCGGGAACAATCAGCCCCAGCATTTT. Its protein product is CASSPSGNNQPQHF.

A few counts support this clonotype. The chain has TRBV19 and TRBJ1-2, with D perhaps TRBD1 (5 bases). This CDR3 comprises 13 residues. The V end was cut by 8 bases, the J end by 4 bases, with 14 bases between. Germline V gene data show CDR1 as LNHDA and CDR2 as SQIVND (reference sequence). The CDR3 DNA reads as TGTGCCAGTCTCGGGGCAGCCTCCTATGGCTACACCTTC. Protein sequence: CASLGAASYGYTF.

The chain joins TRBV5-6 to TRBJ2-4; no definite D call. Trimming shortened V by 1 base and J by 9 bases, and 17 bases separated the two germline ends. The germline V gene encodes CDR1 SGHDT and CDR2 YYEEEE. The CDR3 totals 15 residues. CDR3 loop: CASSLRPRRDVIQYF. The CDR3 DNA sequence: TGTGCCAGCAGCTTGCGTCCTCGTAGGGATGTCATTCAGTACTTC.

This clonotype occurred a few times. This chain uses TRBV7-9 with TRBJ2-3; 8 bases align to TRBD2. Germline loops: CDR1 SEHNR, CDR2 FQNEAQ (reference sequence). V lost 5 bases, J lost 5 bases, and 12 bases stayed unmatched. The CDR3 spans 16 residues. CDR3 nucleotide sequence: TGTGCCAGCAGCCCTACAGAGAGCGGGAGCGTAGATACGCAGTATTTT. Encoded protein: CASSPTESGSVDTQYF.

This clonotype was picked up many times. The chain links TRBV18 to TRBJ2-2, with D possibly being TRBD2 (6 bases). The CDR3 is 16 residues long. The germline CDR1 and CDR2 sequences are KGHSH and LQKENI. With 0 bases removed from V and 2 bases from J, the gap between germline ends came to 10 bases. The CDR3 nucleotides are TGTGCCAGCTCACCACCCGGGGGTCGTAACACCGGGGAGCTGTTTTTT. As protein: CASSPPGGRNTGELFF.

The rearrangement links TRBV27 to TRBJ2-1; perhaps D is TRBD1 or TRBD2 (5 bases each). In germline, CDR1 is MNHEY, CDR2 SMNVEV (reference sequence). V was pared by 5 bases and J by 6 bases, with 14 bases between. This CDR3 spans 14 amino acids. CDR3 bases: TGTGCCAGCAGTCTTTCCGGGACCTTCAATGAGCAGTTCTTC. This translates into CASSLSGTFNEQFF.

This clonotype was counted only a few times. This rearrangement joins TRBV20-1 to TRBJ2-1; TRBD2 matches 10 bases. Germline CDR1 DFQATT, CDR2 SNEGSKA (reference sequence). V gave up 3 bases and J gave up 5 bases; unmatched junction bases: 7. The CDR3 spans 15 residues. The CDR3: CSASPRTSGNNEQFF. Here the CDR3 DNA reads TGCAGTGCTAGTCCCCGGACTAGCGGAAACAATGAGCAGTTCTTC.

This clonotype was seen more than once but under ten times. The chain combines TRBV2 with TRBJ2-2; unclear D gene. The CDR3 consists of 12 residues. The germline V and J ends were trimmed by 7 bases and 4 bases, with 7 bases remaining between them. Germline V lookup: CDR1 SNHLY, CDR2 FYNNEI. The CDR3 protein is CASNRATGELFF. The CDR3 nucleotides are TGTGCCAGCAACCGCGCCACCGGGGAGCTGTTTTTT.

This clonotype was seen a handful of times. The V gene is TRBV20-1, the J gene TRBJ1-5; TRBD1 matches at 7 bases. The germline gives CDR1 DFQATT, CDR2 SNEGSKA (reference sequence). The CDR3 consists of 13 residues. V lost 0 bases and J lost 6; bases outside the gene matches: 2. Here the CDR3 DNA reads TGCAGTGCTAGAGAGACAGGGTTTCAGCCCCAGCATTTT. Its translation: CSARETGFQPQHF.

This clonotype was observed a handful of times. The rearrangement joins TRBV11-2 to TRBJ2-7; D not certain. Germline assignment: CDR1 SGHAT and CDR2 FQNNGV. This CDR3 has 15 amino acids. V was trimmed by 0 bases and J by 2 bases, leaving 11 bases between them. The CDR3 nucleotides are TGTGCCAGCAGCTTAGATCGCCAGGTACCCTACGAGCAGTACTTC. Amino acid sequence: CASSLDRQVPYEQYF.

This clonotype was found a few times. This rearrangement joins TRBV20-1 to TRBJ2-2; D might be TRBD2 (6 bases). CDR3 length: 11 amino acids. Germline loops: CDR1 DFQATT, CDR2 SNEGSKA (reference sequence). V lost 4 bases and J lost 7, with 7 bases in between. The chain's CDR3 is CSATGGGELFF. The CDR3 coding sequence is TGCAGTGCTACCGGGGGCGGGGAGCTGTTTTTT.

V is TRBV20-1 and J is TRBJ1-1; a weak D match, TRBD1 (5 bases). This CDR3 region has 16 residues. Germline V gene lookup returns CDR1 DFQATT and CDR2 SNEGSKA (reference sequence). With 5 bases removed from V and 3 bases from J, the gap between germline ends came to 22 bases. The CDR3 reads CSAPGRLQGGDTEAFF. The CDR3 nucleotides are TGCAGTGCTCCGGGACGCTTGCAAGGTGGGGACACTGAAGCTTTCTTT.

This clonotype has ten or more counts. The chain uses TRBV12-3 or TRBV12-4 and TRBJ2-3; 8 nucleotides line up with TRBD1. The CDR3 runs 16 residues. With 6 bases clipped from V and 3 bases from J, the junction kept 11 bases outside the gene matches. The DNA of the CDR3 is TGTGCCAGCAGGGAAAGGACAGGGATGGTAACAGATACGCAGTATTTT. Protein sequence: CASRERTGMVTDTQYF.

V is TRBV4-2 and J is TRBJ2-2; unclear D gene. The CDR3 length is 16 residues. Trimming cost V 0 bases and J 1 base, with 9 bases left between them. CDR1 is LGHNA and CDR2 is YNFKEQ in the germline V gene. CDR3 loop: CASSQEEAVNTGELFF. Here the CDR3 DNA reads TGTGCCAGCAGCCAAGAAGAGGCGGTGAACACCGGGGAGCTGTTTTTT.

This clonotype occurred many times. This chain uses TRBV20-1 with TRBJ2-7, with D maybe TRBD1 (5 bases). The CDR3 length is 14 residues. CDR1 and CDR2 (germline): DFQATT, SNEGSKA (reference sequence). Trimming cost V 2 bases and J 4 bases, with 15 bases left between them. The CDR3 sequence is CSARLGQALYEQYF. In DNA form, the CDR3 reads TGCAGTGCTAGATTGGGGCAGGCGTTATACGAGCAGTACTTC.

This clonotype has a handful of counts. The chain uses TRBV7-3 and TRBJ2-7; TRBD2 agrees at 10 bases. With V trimmed by 2 bases and J by 2 bases, 6 bases remained unmatched. CDR1 is SGHTA, CDR2 FQGTGA, per germline. This CDR3 spans 16 amino acids. The CDR3 region is CASSLLAGAGPYEQYF. In DNA form, the CDR3 reads TGTGCCAGCAGCTTACTAGCGGGAGCAGGTCCCTACGAGCAGTACTTC.

This clonotype was seen more than once but under ten times. The chain uses TRBV6-5 and TRBJ2-5; maybe TRBD1 (6 bases). The CDR3 length is 15 residues. The V gene's germline CDR1 is MNHEY and CDR2 SVGAGI. The V end lost 2 bases, the J end lost 1 base, and 11 bases lay between the germline ends. The CDR3, as DNA: TGTGCCAGCAGTTACGCGACAGGCCTCCAAGAGACCCAGTACTTC. This codes for CASSYATGLQETQYF.

This clonotype was seen at least ten times. V usage is TRBV6-5 and J usage is TRBJ2-1, with 7 bases fitting TRBD2. Trimming removed 6 bases from V and 9 bases from J; junction bases left unmatched: 8. The CDR3 is 13 amino acids. CDR1 MNHEY and CDR2 SVGAGI come from the germline V gene. The CDR3 protein is CASRKGGIPEQFF. In nucleotides, the CDR3 is TGTGCCAGCAGAAAGGGAGGGATTCCTGAGCAGTTCTTC.

The V gene is TRBV2, the J gene TRBJ2-5; D is unclear. Trimming took 7 bases from V and 2 from J, leaving 14 bases between them. The germline V gene encodes CDR1 SNHLY and CDR2 FYNNEI. There are 14 residues in the CDR3. Here the CDR3 reads CASKSSPGQETQYF. Written as DNA, the CDR3 is TGTGCCAGCAAGTCTTCCCCTGGGCAAGAGACCCAGTACTTC.

This clonotype was recorded many times. This chain uses TRBV5-1 with TRBJ2-3; 8 nucleotides match TRBD2. The ends lost 1 base at V and 2 bases at J; junction bases unmatched: 6. Germline-derived CDR1 and CDR2 are SGHRS and YFSETQ. This CDR3 is 16 amino acids long. Here the CDR3 reads CASSLSGGPSTDTQYF. For the CDR3, the DNA is TGCGCCAGCAGCTTGTCGGGAGGGCCTTCCACAGATACGCAGTATTTT.